The sequence of this TCR beta chain was determined in a study of blood T cell repertoires in COVID-19. Across the whole study: Some COVID-19 samples were acute and others convalescent; all came from the United States, Italy and Spain. From T cells, B-cell-depleted T cells, or PBMCs came the material, which was cDNA or gDNA.

The authors' processing: Reference gene primer amplification gave estimated nucleated cell counts. Using immunoSEQ multiplex PCR, the repertoire was profiled, and TCRdb retains in-frame clones only, with some absent. V and J calls and clone size are those listed in that table; D and trimming were worked out from the DNA. The profile shows about 180,000 clones, 89% of them singletons. Ten or more counts support this clone. The source is a young man who had recovered from COVID-19. The sequenced material came from peripheral blood.

The CDR3 nucleotides read TGTGCCACCAGTGATCCGGACAGGGGGGAGACCAATGAGCAGTTCTTC. Protein sequence: CATSDPDRGETNEQFF. The V gene is TRBV24-1, the J gene TRBJ2-1; 10 nucleotides match TRBD1. CDR1 and CDR2 (germline): KGHDR, SFDVKD. V dropped 3 bases and J dropped 6; count of bases not matched to a gene: 7. This CDR3 spans 16 amino acids.